These 4 T cell receptor beta chains came from one sample sequenced in a study of OX40 agonist ivuxolimab in advanced cancers. Repertoires were generated with immunoSEQ multiplex PCR, while TCRdb's copy carries only in-frame clones and drops some. The sample yields 8,500 to 11,000 clones, over 70% seen once. Here the sequenced sample was CD4+ or CD8+ T cells sorted from blood, taken in a trial of the OX40 agonist ivuxolimab. These receptors were taken from an adult with an advanced solid tumor such as melanoma, head and neck, liver or kidney cancer.

The chain carries TRBV5-6 and TRBJ2-7; D is undetermined. CDR1 and CDR2 from the germline V gene are SGHDT and YYEEEE. Trimming took 0 bases from V and 3 from J, leaving 13 bases between them. The CDR3 length is 15 residues. The CDR3 DNA reads TGTGCCAGCAGCTTGGGGGCGTCCCCTCGCTACGAGCAGTACTTC. This encodes CASSLGASPRYEQYF. Full variable domain (outside the CDR3, taken from reference TRBV5-6 and TRBJ2-7): DAGVTQSPTHLIKTRGQQVTLRCSPKSGHDTVSWYQQALGQGPQFIFQYYEEEERQRGNFPDRFSGHQFPNYSSELNVNALLLGDSALYLCASSLGASPRYEQYFGPGTRLTVT.

This sequence joins TRBV27 and TRBJ2-7, with 8 bases that match TRBD1. The V and J ends lost 3 bases and 10 bases, in that order; junction bases with no gene match: 14. The germline V gene has CDR1 MNHEY and CDR2 SMNVEV (reference sequence). The CDR3 consists of 15 residues. CDR3 nucleotide sequence: TGTGCCAGCAGTTTTCTTGGAGCGGACAGGGTTATTCAGTACTTC. Its translation: CASSFLGADRVIQYF.

The V and J genes are TRBV6-6 and TRBJ1-1; D might be TRBD1 (5 bases). This CDR3 is 11 amino acids long. Trimming took off 8 bases at V and 5 bases at J, with 9 bases between the two ends. Germline V CDR1 and CDR2: MNHNY, SVGAGI (reference sequence). CDR3 protein: CASGRQTEAFF. The CDR3 bases are TGTGCCAGCGGCAGACAGACTGAAGCTTTCTTT.

The chain is built from TRBV4-2 and TRBJ2-1, with 14 bases lining up with TRBD2. The V gene's germline CDR1 is LGHNA and CDR2 YNFKEQ. Trimming cost V 5 bases and J 6 bases; bases outside gene matches: 3. This CDR3 is built from 15 residues. The CDR3 loop reads CASSTGLAGGNEQFF. The CDR3 bases are TGTGCCAGCAGCACTGGACTAGCGGGAGGCAATGAGCAGTTCTTC.